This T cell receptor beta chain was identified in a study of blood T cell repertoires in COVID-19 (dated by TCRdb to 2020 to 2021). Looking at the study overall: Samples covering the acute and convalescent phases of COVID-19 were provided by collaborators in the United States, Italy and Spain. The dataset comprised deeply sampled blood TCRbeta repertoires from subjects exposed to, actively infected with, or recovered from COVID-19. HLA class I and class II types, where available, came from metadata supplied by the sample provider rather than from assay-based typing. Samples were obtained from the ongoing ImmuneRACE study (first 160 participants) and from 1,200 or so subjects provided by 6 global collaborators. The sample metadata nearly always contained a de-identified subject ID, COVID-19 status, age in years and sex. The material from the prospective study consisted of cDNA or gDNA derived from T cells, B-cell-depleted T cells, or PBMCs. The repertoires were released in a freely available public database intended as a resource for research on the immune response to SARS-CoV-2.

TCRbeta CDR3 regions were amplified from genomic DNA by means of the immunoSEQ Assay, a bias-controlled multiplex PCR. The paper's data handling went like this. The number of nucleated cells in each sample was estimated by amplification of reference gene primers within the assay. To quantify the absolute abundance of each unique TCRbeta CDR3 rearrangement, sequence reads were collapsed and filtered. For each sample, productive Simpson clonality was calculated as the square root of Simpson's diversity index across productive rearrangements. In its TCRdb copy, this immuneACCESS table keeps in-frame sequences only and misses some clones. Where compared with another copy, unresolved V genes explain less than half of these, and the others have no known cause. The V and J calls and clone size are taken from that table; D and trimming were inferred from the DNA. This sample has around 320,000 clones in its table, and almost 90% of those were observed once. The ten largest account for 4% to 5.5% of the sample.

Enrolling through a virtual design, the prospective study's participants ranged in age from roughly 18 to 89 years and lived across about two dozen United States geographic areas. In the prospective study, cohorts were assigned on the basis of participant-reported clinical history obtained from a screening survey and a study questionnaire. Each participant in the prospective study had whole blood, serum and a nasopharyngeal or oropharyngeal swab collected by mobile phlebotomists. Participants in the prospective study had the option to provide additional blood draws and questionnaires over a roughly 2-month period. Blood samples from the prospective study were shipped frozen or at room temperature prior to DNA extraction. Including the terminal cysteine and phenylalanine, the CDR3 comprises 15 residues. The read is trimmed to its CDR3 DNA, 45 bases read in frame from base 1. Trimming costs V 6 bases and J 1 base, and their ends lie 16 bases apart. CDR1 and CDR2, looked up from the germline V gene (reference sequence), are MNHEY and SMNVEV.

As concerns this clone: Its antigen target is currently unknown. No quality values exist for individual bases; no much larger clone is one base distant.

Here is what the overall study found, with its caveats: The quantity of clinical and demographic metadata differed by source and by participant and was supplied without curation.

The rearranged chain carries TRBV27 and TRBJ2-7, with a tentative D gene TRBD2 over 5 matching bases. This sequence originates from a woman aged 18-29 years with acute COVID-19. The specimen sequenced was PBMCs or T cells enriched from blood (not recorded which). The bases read TGTGCCAGCAGCCCAACCCGGGGTTTATCCTACGAGCAGTACTTC. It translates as CASSPTRGLSYEQYF.